A single sample is the source of the 31 T cell receptor beta chains below, sequenced in a study of identifying expanded T cells in peripheral blood. The assay was immunoSEQ multiplex PCR, and TCRdb's table has in-frame clones only and misses some. This sample yields some 97,000 clones, of which approximately 88% are seen a single time; 4.5% to 6.5% belongs to the top ten. Sequenced: blood. Every receptor here comes from a person between 18 and 75 years old in good health.

The chain uses TRBV30 and TRBJ1-3, with D possibly matching TRBD1 (6 bases). V was trimmed by 1 base and J by 0 bases, leaving 7 bases between them. Germline CDR1 reads GTSNPN; CDR2 reads SVGIG (reference sequence). CDR3 length: 14 residues. The CDR3 spells CAWSAGVSGNTIYF. Here the CDR3 DNA reads TGTGCCTGGAGTGCAGGGGTCTCTGGAAACACCATATATTTT.

This clone appeared once. The rearrangement links TRBV19 to TRBJ2-1; perhaps TRBD2 as D (7 bases). Germline V gives CDR1 LNHDA, CDR2 SQIVND (reference sequence). This CDR3 is built from 12 residues. V was trimmed by 9 bases and J by 7 bases, leaving 13 bases between them. CDR3 loop: CASLGGENEQFF. CDR3 nucleotide sequence: TGTGCCAGCCTAGGGGGGGAAAATGAGCAGTTCTTC.

The gene calls are TRBV5-6 and TRBJ1-1; weak D call: TRBD1 (6 bases). The CDR3 has 15 amino acids. The V gene lost 2 bases and the J gene lost 0 bases, with 11 bases spanning the gap. Germline V CDR1 and CDR2: SGHDT, YYEEEE. Here the CDR3 reads CASSFGAGVNTEAFF. For the CDR3, the DNA is TGTGCCAGCAGCTTTGGGGCAGGGGTGAACACTGAAGCTTTCTTT.

The chain has TRBV19 and TRBJ1-2, with TRBD1 identical over 8 bases. V dropped 5 bases and J dropped 6; count of bases not matched to a gene: 11. The germline V gene encodes CDR1 LNHDA and CDR2 SQIVND (reference sequence). CDR3 length: 15 amino acids. DNA for the CDR3: TGTGCCAGTAGTGGATCTCCACAGGGGGGTCATGGCTACACCTTC. Translation gives CASSGSPQGGHGYTF. The full variable domain, with the rest looked up from reference TRBV19 and TRBJ1-2, is DGGITQSPKYLFRKEGQNVTLSCEQNLNHDAMYWYRQDPGQGLRLIYYSQIVNDFQKGDIAEGYSVSREKKESFPLTVTSAQKNPTAFYLCASSGSPQGGHGYTFGSGTRLTVV.

This chain joins TRBV7-9 and TRBJ1-2; D is unresolved. Germline V gives CDR1 SEHNR, CDR2 FQNEAQ (reference sequence). The CDR3 is 14 amino acids. V dropped 5 bases and J dropped 5 bases, with 15 bases sitting between them. The CDR3 DNA reads TGTGCCAGCAGCCAGACCCCGGGAGATTATGGCTACACCTTC. Protein sequence: CASSQTPGDYGYTF.

The chain combines TRBV18 with TRBJ2-1; 12 nucleotides line up with TRBD2. Germline assignment: CDR1 KGHSH and CDR2 LQKENI. Trimming took 3 bases from V and 8 from J; bases not matched to a gene: 8. The CDR3 is made up of 16 amino acids. As DNA, the CDR3 is TGTGCCAGCTCACCGACGCTAGCGGGGGGGTTGGATGAGCAGTTCTTC. Residues: CASSPTLAGGLDEQFF.

This rearrangement joins TRBV9 to TRBJ1-2, with D hard to call. CDR3 length equals 13 residues. Germline loops: CDR1 SGDLS, CDR2 YYNGEE. The V end lost 2 bases, the J end lost 4 bases, and 9 bases lay between the germline ends. The CDR3 nucleotides read TGTGCCAGCAGCGTCGGCTTGGGCTATGGCTACACCTTC. This translates into CASSVGLGYGYTF.

The table lists this clone with a count of one. The chain carries TRBV7-8 and TRBJ1-4; D remains unclear. This CDR3 contains 15 residues. The V gene's germline CDR1 is SGHVS and CDR2 FQNEAQ. V was pared by 5 bases and J by 0 bases, with 10 bases between. CDR3 sequence: CASSLGWATNEKLFF. The CDR3, as DNA: TGTGCCAGCAGCCTCGGTTGGGCAACTAATGAAAAACTGTTTTTT.

The chain carries TRBV4-3 and TRBJ2-3; D is possibly TRBD1 (5 bases). The V and J ends lost 1 base and 1 base respectively, with 6 bases between them. Germline V gene sequence: CDR1 LGHNA, CDR2 YSLEER. CDR3 length equals 14 residues. The CDR3 DNA is TGCGCCAGCAGCCAAGGGGGCGGCACAGATACGCAGTATTTT. As protein: CASSQGGGTDTQYF.

The V call is TRBV6-1, the J call TRBJ1-2; D may be TRBD1 (5 bases). V lost 1 base to trimming and J lost 9 bases, with 9 bases between them. This CDR3 region has 12 residues. Germline loops: CDR1 MNHNS, CDR2 SASEGT. The CDR3 nucleotides are TGTGCCAGCAGTGAAGTGTGGGGGAGCTACACCTTC. Amino acid sequence: CASSEVWGSYTF.

The rearrangement uses TRBV19 and TRBJ1-6, with 12 bases lining up with TRBD1. The J segment lost 7 bases and the V segment lost 5 bases, leaving 12 bases of the junction unmatched. The CDR3 runs 18 residues. Germline CDR1 is LNHDA and CDR2 is SQIVND (reference sequence). CDR3 in amino acids: CASSAGTGGVRGNSPLHF. The CDR3 coding sequence is TGTGCCAGTAGTGCCGGGACAGGGGGCGTCCGGGGGAATTCACCCCTCCACTTT.

The rearrangement joins TRBV5-1 to TRBJ2-1; TRBD2 matches 9 bases. Germline V gives CDR1 SGHRS, CDR2 YFSETQ. The CDR3 is 13 residues long. Trimming removed 4 bases from V and 6 bases from J; junction bases left unmatched: 2. CDR3: CASSGAGGNEQFF. The CDR3 bases are TGCGCCAGCAGCGGAGCGGGGGGCAATGAGCAGTTCTTC.

CDR3 nucleotide sequence: TGCGCCAGCAGCCCTAGCGGGGGGCGTTCTAGCACAGATACGCAGTATTTT. Amino acid sequence: CASSPSGGRSSTDTQYF. The chain joins TRBV5-1 to TRBJ2-3; 11 bases agree with TRBD2. Unmatched junction bases numbered 7, after V lost 4 bases and J lost 0 bases. The CDR3 is made up of 17 amino acids. From germline, CDR1 is SGHRS and CDR2 YFSETQ. Based on the CDR3 plus reference TRBV5-1 and TRBJ2-3, the full variable domain is KAGVTQTPRYLIKTRGQQVTLSCSPISGHRSVSWYQQTPGQGLQFLFEYFSETQRNKGNFPGRFSGRQFSNSRSEMNVSTLELGDSALYLCASSPSGGRSSTDTQYFGPGTRLTVL.

The chain is built from TRBV19 and TRBJ2-1; 7 bases align to TRBD2. Germline CDR1 and CDR2: LNHDA and SQIVND (reference sequence). There are 14 residues in the CDR3. V dropped 5 bases and J dropped 4; count of bases not matched to a gene: 5. The CDR3 is CASSVAGQYNEQFF. The DNA of the CDR3 is TGTGCCAGTAGTGTAGCGGGTCAGTACAATGAGCAGTTCTTC. The full variable domain, with the rest looked up from reference TRBV19 and TRBJ2-1, is DGGITQSPKYLFRKEGQNVTLSCEQNLNHDAMYWYRQDPGQGLRLIYYSQIVNDFQKGDIAEGYSVSREKKESFPLTVTSAQKNPTAFYLCASSVAGQYNEQFFGPGTRLTVL.

The rearrangement joins TRBV7-9 to TRBJ1-2; 10 nucleotides match TRBD1. This CDR3 has 14 amino acids. After removal of 4 bases from V and 14 bases from J, the junction contained 13 bases not matched to a gene. The germline gives CDR1 SEHNR, CDR2 FQNEAQ (reference sequence). The CDR3 here is CASSSAGTGVFFTF. The CDR3 coding sequence is TGTGCCAGCAGCTCCGCCGGGACAGGGGTCTTTTTTACCTTC. Filled out from reference TRBV7-9 and TRBJ1-2, the complete variable domain reads DTGVSQNPRHKITKRGQNVTFRCDPISEHNRLYWYRQTLGQGPEFLTYFQNEAQLEKSRLLSDRFSAERPKGSFSTLEIQRTEQGDSAMYLCASSSAGTGVFFTFGSGTRLTVV.

The rearrangement joins TRBV5-4 to TRBJ1-2; D is ambiguous. Germline CDR1 SGHNT, CDR2 YYREEE (reference sequence). This CDR3 is built from 13 residues. V lost 4 bases and J lost 7, with 14 bases in between. CDR3 sequence: CASSPLREGGYTF. The CDR3 DNA reads as TGTGCCAGCAGCCCCTTACGAGAAGGTGGCTACACCTTC.

This clone appeared once. This sequence joins TRBV15 and TRBJ1-2, with D uncertain. This CDR3 has 13 residues. Germline loops: CDR1 LNHNV, CDR2 YYDKDF (reference sequence). V gave up 1 base and J gave up 8 bases, with 11 bases separating them. The CDR3 sequence: CATSRAPGDGYTF. Written as DNA, the CDR3 is TGTGCCACCAGCAGAGCCCCAGGAGACGGCTACACCTTC. The full variable domain, its missing parts supplied by reference TRBV15 and TRBJ1-2, is DAMVIQNPRYQVTQFGKPVTLSCSQTLNHNVMYWYQQKSSQAPKLLFHYYDKDFNNEADTPDNFQSRRPNTSFCFLDIRSPGLGDTAMYLCATSRAPGDGYTFGSGTRLTVV.

In its sample, this clone was seen once. The rearrangement uses TRBV30 and TRBJ1-6; D is undetermined. Trimming removed 3 bases at V and 5 bases at J, with 11 bases between. The V gene's germline CDR1 is GTSNPN and CDR2 SVGIG (reference sequence). The CDR3 has 14 residues. In DNA form, the CDR3 reads TGTGCCTGGAGAGGAGACACCAATAATTCACCCCTCCACTTT. Translated: CAWRGDTNNSPLHF.

V and J are TRBV30 and TRBJ2-7; 7 nucleotides align to TRBD1. The CDR3 is made up of 13 amino acids. V shed 2 bases, J shed 5 bases, and the junction held 6 bases outside the gene matches. From germline, CDR1 is GTSNPN and CDR2 SVGIG (reference sequence). This CDR3 is CAWSTYRGDEQYF. The CDR3 DNA reads as TGTGCCTGGAGTACTTACAGGGGAGACGAGCAGTACTTC.

The chain combines TRBV6-1 with TRBJ1-2; 7 bases agree with TRBD1. Germline V gene sequence: CDR1 MNHNS, CDR2 SASEGT. V shed 6 bases and J 2 bases; nucleotides not matched to a gene: 6. The CDR3 loop spans 14 amino acids. CDR3 nucleotides: TGTGCCAGCAGCAGACAGGGAGAAAACTATGGCTACACCTTC. Protein product: CASSRQGENYGYTF.

The V gene is TRBV7-9, the J gene TRBJ1-1, with unresolved D. Per germline, CDR1 SEHNR and CDR2 FQNEAQ (reference sequence). V shed 0 bases and J shed 1 base, with 9 bases lying between them. The CDR3 runs to 15 residues. The CDR3: CASSLALGRNTEAFF. The CDR3 DNA reads TGTGCCAGCAGCTTAGCTTTAGGCCGGAACACTGAAGCTTTCTTT.

The CDR3 reads CAWSVWGGFGNSPLHF. The CDR3 DNA is TGTGCCTGGAGTGTATGGGGGGGGTTCGGAAATTCACCCCTCCACTTT. The chain uses TRBV30 and TRBJ1-6; perhaps TRBD1 as D (5 bases). Trimming stripped 0 bases from V and 7 bases from J, with 16 bases between. Germline V gene data show CDR1 as GTSNPN and CDR2 as SVGIG (reference sequence). The CDR3 spans 16 residues.

This clone turned up a few times. The chain links TRBV7-3 to TRBJ2-1; tentatively, D is TRBD2 (6 bases). V shed 4 bases and J shed 3 bases, with 10 bases lying between them. The CDR3 has 14 residues. CDR1 and CDR2 (germline): SGHTA, FQGTGA. Here the CDR3 reads CASSSRTNYNEQFF. As DNA, the CDR3 is TGTGCCAGCAGCTCCCGGACTAACTACAATGAGCAGTTCTTC.

The chain is built from TRBV7-2 and TRBJ2-1, with 7 positions matching TRBD2. Per the germline V gene, CDR1 is SGHTA and CDR2 is FQGNSA. The CDR3 consists of 16 residues. Losses at the gene ends were 7 bases for V and 7 bases for J; bases not matched to a gene: 16. CDR3 protein: CASTISGGLMVNEQFF. The CDR3 DNA sequence: TGTGCCAGCACCATATCGGGAGGATTAATGGTGAATGAGCAGTTCTTC.

This clone was recorded only once. This chain joins TRBV7-2 and TRBJ1-1; D possibly corresponds to TRBD1 (5 bases). CDR1 is SGHTA and CDR2 is FQGNSA in the germline V gene. CDR3 size: 15 residues. Trimming removed 1 base from V and 3 bases from J, with 12 bases in between. This CDR3 reads CASSLGSGGDTEAFF. The CDR3 DNA is TGTGCCAGCAGCTTAGGGTCAGGAGGGGACACTGAAGCTTTCTTT.

The chain combines TRBV5-1 with TRBJ2-1; 14 positions agree with TRBD2. Per germline, CDR1 SGHRS and CDR2 YFSETQ. Unmatched junction bases numbered 4, after V lost 4 bases and J lost 7 bases. The CDR3 has 15 amino acids. The CDR3: CASSGGTSGSNEQFF. The CDR3 DNA is TGCGCCAGCAGCGGCGGGACTAGCGGGAGTAATGAGCAGTTCTTC.

The J gene is TRBJ1-4, the V gene TRBV9; D is possibly TRBD1 (5 bases). Germline V gene lookup returns CDR1 SGDLS and CDR2 YYNGEE. The germline V and J ends were trimmed by 0 bases and 4 bases, with 19 bases remaining between them. The CDR3 has 18 residues. The CDR3 region is CASSVEAIGAAYNEKLFF. CDR3 nucleotide sequence: TGTGCCAGCAGCGTAGAAGCGATTGGGGCAGCGTATAATGAAAAACTGTTTTTT.

V usage is TRBV6-5 and J usage is TRBJ1-3; D ambiguous. Germline V gene sequence: CDR1 MNHEY, CDR2 SVGAGI. V lost 5 bases, J lost 4 bases, and 3 bases lay in between. This CDR3 has 11 amino acids. The CDR3 spells CASSNGNTIYF. DNA of the CDR3: TGTGCCAGCAGTAACGGAAACACCATATATTTT.

The chain employs TRBV10-3 and TRBJ1-1, with 9 bases fitting TRBD1. The CDR3 is made up of 14 amino acids. Trimming took 7 bases from V and 1 from J; bases not matched to a gene: 4. CDR1 and CDR2 from the germline V gene are ENHRY and SYGVKD. The CDR3 DNA reads as TGTGCCATCACAACGGACAGGGGGAACACTGAAGCTTTCTTT. This sequence encodes CAITTDRGNTEAFF.

The J gene is TRBJ2-1, the V gene TRBV6-6, with D perhaps matching TRBD2 (5 bases). The CDR3 consists of 13 residues. V gave up 3 bases and J gave up 8 bases, with 11 bases separating them. The germline gives CDR1 MNHNY, CDR2 SVGAGI (reference sequence). The CDR3 DNA reads as TGTGCCAGCAGTTATAGAGGGATTGATGAGCAGTTCTTC. It translates to CASSYRGIDEQFF.

J is TRBJ2-3 and V is TRBV6-1, with 11 bases identical to TRBD1. Trimming took 3 bases from V and 7 from J; bases not matched to a gene: 12. Germline assignment: CDR1 MNHNS and CDR2 SASEGT. This CDR3 spans 17 amino acids. The CDR3 DNA reads as TGTGCCAGCAGTGAGTCGTGGACAGGGGGCTGGGGTAATACGCAGTATTTT. The encoded protein is CASSESWTGGWGNTQYF.